These T cell receptor beta chains were read from a single sample in a study of spatial heterogeneity in lung cancer. Via MiXCR, TCRdb re-called the 5' RACE reads, giving one row per CDR3 protein. The table has about 36,000 distinct CDR3 sequences, 7% to 7.5% seen once. The sequencing here drew on PBMCs, taken at surgery. These receptors were taken from a female donor with early-stage non-small cell lung cancer. Both conserved end residues are part of each CDR3. A D gene is named only where the DNA matches it firmly. Not all rows give a size; the values are once, few, many and, for expanded clones, a class.

v_call,clone_size,cdr3_length,d_call,j_call,cdr3_nt,cdr3_aa
TRBV4-2,few,14,TRBD1,TRBJ2-2,TGTGCCAGCAGCGAGGGGGCGAGAACCGGGGAGCTGTTTTTT,CASSEGARTGELFF
TRBV7-9,.,14,.,TRBJ1-1,TGTGCCAGCAGCTTAGCCGGCGGGAACACTGAAGCTTTCTTT,CASSLAGGNTEAFF
TRBV10-3,many,14,.,TRBJ2-3,TGTGCCATCAGTGAGTCGTCGGGGGCGGACACGCAGTATTTT,CAISESSGADTQYF
TRBV4-3,many,15,.,TRBJ1-3,TGCGCCAGCAGCCAAGATTGGTCCTCTGGAAACACCATATATTTT,CASSQDWSSGNTIYF
TRBV20-1,many,18,TRBD2,TRBJ2-1,TGCAGTGCTAGAGTGCAACTAGCGGGAGTCTTTGGGAACAATGAGCAGTTCTTC,CSARVQLAGVFGNNEQFF
TRBV25-1,many,14,TRBD2,TRBJ2-3,TGTGCCAGCAGTGAAGGGGGGGAGAAAGATACGCAGTATTTT,CASSEGGEKDTQYF
TRBV5-1,few,17,TRBD2,TRBJ2-3,TGCGCCAGCAGCTTGGTAAGCTCTAGCGGGACCACAGATACGCAGTATTTT,CASSLVSSSGTTDTQYF
TRBV18,.,14,.,TRBJ1-5,TGTGCCAGCTCACCACTAAGGGACAATCAGCCCCAGCATTTT,CASSPLRDNQPQHF
TRBV12-3/TRBV12-4,few,14,.,TRBJ2-1,TGTGCCAGCAGCCTAATGGAGGGAGAGAATGAGCAGTTCTTC,CASSLMEGENEQFF
TRBV5-1,few,14,TRBD2,TRBJ2-2,TGCGCCAGCACAGGACTAGCGGTCACCGGGGAGCTGTTTTTT,CASTGLAVTGELFF
TRBV6-5,many,15,.,TRBJ2-7,TGTGCCAGCAGTTTAGCCTCGGGGGAGACCTACGAGCAGTACTTC,CASSLASGETYEQYF
TRBV9,.,16,.,TRBJ1-4,TGTGCCAGCAGCGTAGGGTCCCCTGCAACTAATGAAAAACTGTTTTTT,CASSVGSPATNEKLFF
TRBV5-1,many,13,.,TRBJ2-5,TGCGCCAGCAGCTTGATGGGGAGAGAGACCCAGTACTTC,CASSLMGRETQYF
TRBV20-1,many,13,TRBD2,TRBJ2-3,TGCAGTGCCCTAGCGGGGGAGGCAGATACGCAGTATTTT,CSALAGEADTQYF
TRBV9,many,15,TRBD1,TRBJ2-1,TGTGCCAGCAGTGGTACAGGGGACCCTTGGAGTGAGCAGTTCTTC,CASSGTGDPWSEQFF
TRBV10-3,many,14,TRBD1,TRBJ1-4,TGTGCCATCAGCCCGGGGGACAGCCATGAAAAACTGTTTTTT,CAISPGDSHEKLFF
TRBV7-9,few,13,.,TRBJ1-1,TGTGCCAGCAGCTTAGGTACGAACACTGAAGCTTTCTTT,CASSLGTNTEAFF
TRBV6-6,many,14,.,TRBJ1-4,TGTGCCAGCAGTTCCCAGGCAACTAATGAAAAACTGTTTTTT,CASSSQATNEKLFF
TRBV5-1,many,14,TRBD2,TRBJ2-5,TGCGCCAGCAGCCTCGGGACTAGCTCGGAGACCCAGTACTTC,CASSLGTSSETQYF
TRBV7-9,medium-sized,15,.,TRBJ1-5,TGTGCCAGCAGCTTGACGAGGGAAGGCGATCAGCCCCAGCATTTT,CASSLTREGDQPQHF
TRBV6-6,many,11,.,TRBJ2-5,TGTGCCAGCAGTCGGTTAGAGACCCAGTACTTC,CASSRLETQYF
TRBV7-9,.,14,.,TRBJ1-3,TGTGCCAGCAGCTTAGGGGCATTTTCTGACACCATATATTTT,CASSLGAFSDTIYF
TRBV27,.,16,.,TRBJ2-5,TGTGCCAGCAGTTTTGACGTGGGGAGTGTAGGGGAGACCCAGTACTTC,CASSFDVGSVGETQYF
TRBV3-1,many,15,TRBD2,TRBJ2-2,TGTGCCAGCAGCCAGTTAGCGGGAGGTTCCGGGGAGCTGTTTTTT,CASSQLAGGSGELFF
TRBV5-1,few,14,.,TRBJ1-2,TGCGCCAGCAGCTTTGGACAGCCTAACTATGGCTACACCTTC,CASSFGQPNYGYTF